This TCR beta chain was retrieved from a study of cytomegalovirus exposure and HLA in healthy donors. To note about this clone: Its antigen is undetermined.

Per germline, CDR1 SGHVS and CDR2 FNYEAQ. V lost 0 bases and J 1 base, leaving 6 bases between the germline ends. This CDR3 is built from 14 residues. General observations from the study: The study recorded 150 to 200 TCR beta chains that were cytomegalovirus-associated.

The PCR made use of 60 Vbeta and 13 Jbeta primers. TCRdb's table, derived via immunoSEQ multiplex PCR, lists solely in-frame clones and lacks some. The repertoire holds 30,000 to 45,000 clones, with more than 80% as singletons. This chain uses TRBV7-6 with TRBJ1-1, with D tentatively TRBD1 (6 bases). The sequenced material came from PBMCs. The receptor's source is a middle-aged woman in good health and CMV-seropositive. CDR3 nucleotides: TGTGCCAGCAGCTTAGCGGGACAGAACACTGAAGCTTTCTTT. As protein: CASSLAGQNTEAFF.